The clone carrying this T cell receptor beta chain was counted only a few times. Only in-frame clones appear in the TCRdb table, and some are missing; sequencing was by immunoSEQ multiplex PCR. The table has 150,000 or so clones, around nine tenths seen once. This sample is drawn from a study of blood T cell repertoires in COVID-19. On the study more broadly: Samples representing acute and convalescent COVID-19 were sourced from the United States, Italy and Spain.

Enrollees, about 18 to 90 years old, lived in approximately 25 US areas. This CDR3 has 12 amino acids. Trimming stripped 6 bases from V and 6 bases from J, with 8 bases between. Germline-derived CDR1 and CDR2 are LNHDA and SQIVND (reference sequence). The specimen sequenced was PBMCs or T cells enriched from blood (not recorded which). V usage is TRBV19 and J usage is TRBJ2-2; D gene ambiguous. The clonotype was recovered from a young woman with acute COVID-19. This chain's CDR3 is CASSQRAGELFF. CDR3 DNA: TGTGCCAGTAGCCAACGAGCCGGGGAGCTGTTTTTT. Using reference TRBV19 and TRBJ2-2 for the parts outside the CDR3, the full variable domain is DGGITQSPKYLFRKEGQNVTLSCEQNLNHDAMYWYRQDPGQGLRLIYYSQIVNDFQKGDIAEGYSVSREKKESFPLTVTSAQKNPTAFYLCASSQRAGELFFGEGSRLTVL.